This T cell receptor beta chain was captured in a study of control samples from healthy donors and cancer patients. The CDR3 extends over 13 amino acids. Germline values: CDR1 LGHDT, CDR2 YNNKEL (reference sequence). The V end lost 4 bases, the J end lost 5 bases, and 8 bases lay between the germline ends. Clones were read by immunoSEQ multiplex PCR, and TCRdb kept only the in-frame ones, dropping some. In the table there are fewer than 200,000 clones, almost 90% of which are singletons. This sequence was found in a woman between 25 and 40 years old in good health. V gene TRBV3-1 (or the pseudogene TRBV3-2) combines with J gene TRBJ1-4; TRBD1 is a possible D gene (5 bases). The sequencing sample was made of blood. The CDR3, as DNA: TGTGCCAGCAGCCCGCCAGGGAATGAAAAACTGTTTTTT. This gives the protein CASSPPGNEKLFF.